Described below is a single TCR beta chain sequence and its context. The source of the sample is a study of shared clonotypes between healthy human individuals. The naive CD8 population came from CD45RO-negative cells selected for CCR7, without terminally differentiated effector memory CD45RA+ cells. Germline V lookup: CDR1 SEHNR, CDR2 FQNEAQ (reference sequence). The ends were cut back, 5 bases at V and 0 bases at J, with 15 bases in the middle. The length of the CDR3 is 16 residues. Clones were sequenced by immunoSEQ multiplex PCR, and TCRdb holds only the in-frame ones, with some missing. The sample lists 500,000 to 700,000 clones, roughly 95% occurring once.

The chain has TRBV7-9 and TRBJ2-3, with D maybe TRBD2 (5 bases). Sequencing used naive CD8+ T cells sorted from blood. The TCR sequence derives from a woman in her 30s in good health. CDR3 nucleotides: TGTGCCAGCAGCGGAATTAGCGCCCCTAGCACAGATACGCAGTATTTT. It codes for CASSGISAPSTDTQYF.